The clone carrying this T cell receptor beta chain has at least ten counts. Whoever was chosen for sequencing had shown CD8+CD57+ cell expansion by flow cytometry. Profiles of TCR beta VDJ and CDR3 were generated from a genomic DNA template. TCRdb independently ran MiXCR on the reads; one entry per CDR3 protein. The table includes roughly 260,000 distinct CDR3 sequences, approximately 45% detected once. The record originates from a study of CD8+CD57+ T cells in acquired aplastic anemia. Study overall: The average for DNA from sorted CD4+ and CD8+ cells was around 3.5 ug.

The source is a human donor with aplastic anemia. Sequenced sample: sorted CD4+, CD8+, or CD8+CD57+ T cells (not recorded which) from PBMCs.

The CDR3: CASSETGGSYEQYF. DNA of the CDR3: TGTGCCAGCAGTGAAACAGGCGGTTCCTACGAGCAGTACTTC. The chain uses TRBV6-1 and TRBJ2-7; TRBD1 is a possible D gene (5 bases). Germline CDR1 is MNHNS and CDR2 is SASEGT. The CDR3 covers 14 residues. V lost 2 bases to trimming and J lost 1 base, with 9 bases between them.